Listed below are T cell receptor beta chains from one sample, sequenced in a study of response to subunit inactivated influenza vaccine. TCRdb redid the calling of the RT-PCR reads with MiXCR, one entry per CDR3 protein. The table shows 550,000 to 800,000 distinct CDR3 sequences, with about 15% occurring only once. The sample consisted of PBMCs from blood, taken 14 days before vaccination. These receptors originate from a man aged 50-59 years who received an inactivated influenza vaccine. Both conserved end residues are part of each CDR3. A D gene is named only where the DNA matches it firmly. Clone size is not always given. Where it is, it says once, few, many or a class for expanded clones.

J gene: TRBJ2-4
clone size: many
V gene: TRBV2
D gene: .
CDR3 DNA: TGTGCCATCCTCGGGAGTGTCAAAAACATTCAGTACTTC
CDR3 protein: CAILGSVKNIQYF

J gene: TRBJ2-3
clone size: once
V gene: TRBV6-5
D gene: TRBD1
CDR3 DNA: TGTGCCAGCAGTTACCCGACAGGGGGAAACGCAGATACGCAGTATTTT
CDR3 protein: CASSYPTGGNADTQYF

J gene: TRBJ2-6
clone size: once
V gene: TRBV6-4
D gene: .
CDR3 DNA: TGTGCCAGCAGTGACTCGAAGTCTGGGGCCAACGTCCTGACTTTC
CDR3 protein: CASSDSKSGANVLTF

J gene: TRBJ1-5
clone size: few
V gene: TRBV6-2/TRBV6-3
D gene: .
CDR3 DNA: TGTGCCATCCGAGGGTCCTCTCGCAATCAGCCCCAGCATTTT
CDR3 protein: CAIRGSSRNQPQHF

J gene: TRBJ2-5
clone size: few
V gene: TRBV29-1
D gene: .
CDR3 DNA: TGCAGCGTGGAGGGGGCGAGGGAGACCCAGTACTTC
CDR3 protein: CSVEGARETQYF

J gene: TRBJ2-7
clone size: few
V gene: TRBV15
D gene: TRBD1
CDR3 DNA: TGTGCCACCAGCTCTTGGACAGGGAGCTCCTACGAGCAGTACTTC
CDR3 protein: CATSSWTGSSYEQYF

J gene: TRBJ2-7
clone size: once
V gene: TRBV10-3
D gene: TRBD1
CDR3 DNA: TGTGCCATCAGTGGCCTTACAGGGGGCTTGGAAAATACCTACGAGCAGTACTTC
CDR3 protein: CAISGLTGGLENTYEQYF

J gene: TRBJ2-3
clone size: .
V gene: TRBV5-4
D gene: TRBD2
CDR3 DNA: TGTGCCAGCAGCTCGGGCCGTTCGGGACTAGCGGGACGCACAGATACGCAGTATTTT
CDR3 protein: CASSSGRSGLAGRTDTQYF

J gene: TRBJ2-2
clone size: many
V gene: TRBV15
D gene: .
CDR3 DNA: TGTGCCACCAGCAGAAGTCGGGGAACCGGGGAGCTGTTTTTT
CDR3 protein: CATSRSRGTGELFF

J gene: TRBJ2-3
clone size: .
V gene: TRBV4-2
D gene: TRBD2
CDR3 DNA: TGTGCCAGCAGCCATGGGAGGGGCCCAGATACGCAGTATTTT
CDR3 protein: CASSHGRGPDTQYF

J gene: TRBJ1-1
clone size: .
V gene: TRBV13
D gene: .
CDR3 DNA: TGTGCCAGCAGCTTCATCGGTGGGAACACTGAAGCTTTCTTT
CDR3 protein: CASSFIGGNTEAFF

J gene: TRBJ1-2
clone size: many
V gene: TRBV4-2
D gene: .
CDR3 DNA: TGTGCCAGCAGCCAAGATAGGGGACTGCTCTATGGCTACACCTTC
CDR3 protein: CASSQDRGLLYGYTF

J gene: TRBJ2-3
clone size: .
V gene: TRBV11-1
D gene: TRBD1
CDR3 DNA: TGTGCCAGCAGTTTTGGACAGGACAGCACAGATACGCAGTATTTT
CDR3 protein: CASSFGQDSTDTQYF

J gene: TRBJ2-1
clone size: .
V gene: TRBV18
D gene: .
CDR3 DNA: TGTGCCAGCTCACCACCGGAATCCGTTAATGAGCAGTTCTTC
CDR3 protein: CASSPPESVNEQFF

J gene: TRBJ2-2
clone size: .
V gene: TRBV12-3/TRBV12-4
D gene: .
CDR3 DNA: TGTGCCAGCAGTTTGAATGGACGGGCCGGGGAGCTGTTTTTT
CDR3 protein: CASSLNGRAGELFF

J gene: TRBJ2-7
clone size: .
V gene: TRBV20-1
D gene: .
CDR3 DNA: TGCAGTGCTAGAGATGGCGCTAGCTTCCCCGCAGAGCAGTACTTC
CDR3 protein: CSARDGASFPAEQYF

J gene: TRBJ2-7
clone size: .
V gene: TRBV4-1
D gene: .
CDR3 DNA: TGCGCCAGCAGCCAATGGGAAGCCTACGAGCAGTACTTC
CDR3 protein: CASSQWEAYEQYF

J gene: TRBJ2-7
clone size: .
V gene: TRBV28
D gene: .
CDR3 DNA: TGTGCCAGCAGACTGAGGGGGGCTCTCTACGAGCAGTACTTC
CDR3 protein: CASRLRGALYEQYF

J gene: TRBJ1-3
clone size: many
V gene: TRBV12-3/TRBV12-4
D gene: .
CDR3 DNA: TGTGCCAGCAGTTCGGGGAGGGGAAACACCATATATTTT
CDR3 protein: CASSSGRGNTIYF

J gene: TRBJ2-7
clone size: .
V gene: TRBV6-1
D gene: .
CDR3 DNA: TGTGCCAGCAGTGCGATATTTACAGGGATGTCCTACGAGCAGTACTTC
CDR3 protein: CASSAIFTGMSYEQYF

J gene: TRBJ2-3
clone size: .
V gene: TRBV11-1
D gene: TRBD2
CDR3 DNA: TGTGCCAGCAGCTTAGTTAGCGGGGTGACGCCTAGCACAGATACGCAGTATTTT
CDR3 protein: CASSLVSGVTPSTDTQYF

J gene: TRBJ2-2
clone size: .
V gene: TRBV5-1
D gene: .
CDR3 DNA: TGCGCCAGCAGCTTGGCCTCGAAGAACACCGGGGAGCTGTTTTTT
CDR3 protein: CASSLASKNTGELFF

J gene: TRBJ2-2
clone size: .
V gene: TRBV30
D gene: .
CDR3 DNA: TGTGCCTGGAGTGACCGGGACTTCAACACCGGGGAGCTGTTTTTT
CDR3 protein: CAWSDRDFNTGELFF

J gene: TRBJ2-1
clone size: .
V gene: TRBV24-1
D gene: .
CDR3 DNA: TGTGCCACCAGTAATCTTTGGGGCTCGCAAACTTACAATGAGCAGTTCTTC
CDR3 protein: CATSNLWGSQTYNEQFF

J gene: TRBJ1-2
clone size: .
V gene: TRBV20-1
D gene: TRBD1
CDR3 DNA: TGCAGTGCCTTCTCCCTCGGGACAGCCTATGGCTACACCTTC
CDR3 protein: CSAFSLGTAYGYTF

J gene: TRBJ1-5
clone size: .
V gene: TRBV4-1
D gene: TRBD1
CDR3 DNA: TGCGCCAGCAGCCAAGGGGTAGGACAGGGCAATCAGCCCCAGCATTTT
CDR3 protein: CASSQGVGQGNQPQHF

J gene: TRBJ2-3
clone size: few
V gene: TRBV28
D gene: .
CDR3 DNA: TGTGCCAGCAGTTCCCCGGGGGTGGGCACAGATACGCAGTATTTT
CDR3 protein: CASSSPGVGTDTQYF

J gene: TRBJ2-7
clone size: few
V gene: TRBV15
D gene: .
CDR3 DNA: TGTGCCACCAGTACTACCCGGGCCGAGCAGTACTTC
CDR3 protein: CATSTTRAEQYF

J gene: TRBJ1-6
clone size: .
V gene: TRBV15
D gene: .
CDR3 DNA: TGTGCCACCAGCATTAACAGCAATAATTCACCCCTCCACTTT
CDR3 protein: CATSINSNNSPLHF

J gene: TRBJ2-7
clone size: many
V gene: TRBV6-1
D gene: .
CDR3 DNA: TGTGCCAGCAGTACGCCCCGCTCCTACGAGCAGTACTTC
CDR3 protein: CASSTPRSYEQYF

J gene: TRBJ1-1
clone size: .
V gene: TRBV28
D gene: .
CDR3 DNA: TGTGCCAGCAGTCGTAGAGACAGGTCAACGGGAGCTAGGACTGAAGCTTTCTTT
CDR3 protein: CASSRRDRSTGARTEAFF

J gene: TRBJ1-1
clone size: .
V gene: TRBV29-1
D gene: .
CDR3 DNA: TGCAGCGTTGAAAGGGCCGAGAACACTGAAGCTTTCTTT
CDR3 protein: CSVERAENTEAFF